This T cell receptor (beta chain) stems from a study of T cells in Graves' hyperthyroidism and ophthalmopathy. Study-level findings and limits: Stable hyperthyroidism was told apart from ophthalmopathy by a model built on 13 V-J features. In the blood, most expanded thyroid clonotypes above 0.001 appeared as well.

Fresh peripheral blood, approximately 9.1 ml, was the source of the PBMCs. Details on this clonotype: What it binds is not known.

Amplified regions were TCR beta CDR3 sequences from RNA transcripts. The HTBI primer set drove a first-round RT-PCR of the TCR CDR3. Each CDR3 protein is one row after TCRdb ran MiXCR on the multiplex PCR reads. In the table there are fewer than 350,000 distinct CDR3 sequences, roughly 13% of which are singletons. Per germline, CDR1 ENHRY and CDR2 SYGVKD. The CDR3 totals 14 residues. Trimming removed 1 base at V and 4 bases at J, with 10 bases between. The receptor comes from a woman aged 40 to 55 with Graves' hyperthyroidism. Material: blood. The rearrangement uses TRBV10-3 and TRBJ2-5, with a possible D match to TRBD1 (6 bases). DNA of the CDR3: TGTGCCATCAGTGAGTTCACAGGGAGAGAGACCCAGTACTTC. This codes for CAISEFTGRETQYF.